The T cell receptor (beta chain) described here comes from a study of cytomegalovirus exposure and HLA in healthy donors. Study-wide results and caveats: As was reported, the classifier diagnosed cytomegalovirus status with high specificity and sensitivity. In vitro data verified a few CMV-associated chains as specific for CMV antigens. In the 95 to 150 validation repertoires, 94% of cluster scores exceeded 0, per a later analysis. Cytomegalovirus association was listed for 150 to 200 TCR beta chains.

This CDR3 spans 14 amino acids. V was trimmed by 6 bases and J by 2 bases, leaving 13 bases between them. Germline assignment: CDR1 MDHEN and CDR2 SYDVKM. Points on this clone: Its antigen is unknown.

Here immunoSEQ multiplex PCR was the method, and the copy in TCRdb shows in-frame clones only, minus some. Here the sample spans roughly 150,000 clones, more than 70% being singletons. The material sequenced was PBMCs. The sequence derives from a young man in good health and CMV-seronegative. The rearrangement links TRBV28 to TRBJ1-2, with D maybe TRBD1 (6 bases). The CDR3 DNA is TGTGCCAGCAGACCTGGTGACAGGAACTATGGCTACACCTTC. Amino acids: CASRPGDRNYGYTF.